This entry concerns a single T cell receptor beta chain. These data are taken from a study of blood T cell repertoires in COVID-19. At the level of the study: Donors in the United States, Italy and Spain gave samples during acute or convalescent COVID-19. The analysed material was cDNA or gDNA that came from T cells, B-cell-depleted T cells, or PBMCs.

This CDR3 comprises 15 residues. The junction had 2 bases not matched to a gene; V was cut back by 2 bases and J by 4 bases. The V gene's germline CDR1 is SGHTA and CDR2 FQGTGA. Per the original methods: Reference gene primers were amplified, and this amplification served to estimate nucleated cell counts. Sequenced by immunoSEQ multiplex PCR; TCRdb stores in-frame clones only, minus some. V and J calls and clone size follow that table, whereas D and trimming were derived from the DNA. Among around 190,000 clones listed, roughly 90% were seen once. The origin of this receptor is a man in his late teens or twenties with active or convalescent COVID-19. Sequenced input: peripheral blood. The V call is TRBV7-3, the J call TRBJ2-7, with 13 bases that match TRBD2. CDR3 nucleotide sequence: TGTGCCAGCAGCTTACCGGGACTAGCGGGATACGAGCAGTACTTC. As protein: CASSLPGLAGYEQYF.